This is a list of T cell receptor beta chains from one sample in a study of T cells after yellow fever vaccination. Using its own MiXCR run on the 5' RACE reads, TCRdb lists one record per CDR3 protein. The table lists about 210,000 distinct CDR3 sequences, less than 3.5% of them singletons. Sample: CD4+ T cells sorted from PBMCs, taken 10 days after the yellow fever booster vaccination. Receptors originate from a man between 18 and 29 years old who received the YFV17D yellow fever vaccine. The CDR3 runs from the conserved cysteine through the conserved F or W. The D gene is left open where the match is weak. Not every row has a clone size; where given, it reads once, few, many or a size class.

v_call: TRBV7-2
j_call: TRBJ1-2
clone_size: few
d_call: .
cdr3_aa: CASSLNRDPGSYGYTF
cdr3_nt: TGTGCCAGCAGCTTAAACCGGGACCCCGGGAGCTATGGCTACACCTTC

v_call: TRBV19
j_call: TRBJ2-1
clone_size: many
d_call: .
cdr3_aa: CASSSGVAYNEQFF
cdr3_nt: TGTGCCAGTAGTAGCGGGGTAGCCTACAATGAGCAGTTCTTC

v_call: TRBV19
j_call: TRBJ1-5
clone_size: .
d_call: TRBD1
cdr3_aa: CASSIRWATGGEGNQPQHF
cdr3_nt: TGTGCCAGTAGTATACGGTGGGCTACAGGGGGCGAGGGCAATCAGCCCCAGCATTTT

v_call: TRBV12-3/TRBV12-4
j_call: TRBJ2-1
clone_size: many
d_call: .
cdr3_aa: CASSLLGGEGEQFF
cdr3_nt: TGTGCCAGCAGTTTGCTAGGGGGGGAGGGTGAGCAGTTCTTC

v_call: TRBV5-1
j_call: TRBJ2-3
clone_size: .
d_call: TRBD2
cdr3_aa: CVSRHSGGGPSTDTQYF
cdr3_nt: TGCGTCAGCAGGCACAGCGGGGGTGGGCCCTCCACAGATACGCAGTATTTT

v_call: TRBV27
j_call: TRBJ1-1
clone_size: many
d_call: TRBD1
cdr3_aa: CASSLSGTGGNTEAFF
cdr3_nt: TGTGCCAGCAGTTTATCGGGGACAGGGGGGAACACTGAAGCTTTCTTT

v_call: TRBV27
j_call: TRBJ2-5
clone_size: many
d_call: .
cdr3_aa: CASSQTGRETQYF
cdr3_nt: TGTGCCAGCAGTCAAACAGGGAGGGAGACCCAGTACTTC

v_call: TRBV5-1
j_call: TRBJ2-1
clone_size: few
d_call: .
cdr3_aa: CASRATGSLYNEQFF
cdr3_nt: TGCGCCAGCAGAGCGACAGGCAGCCTCTACAATGAGCAGTTCTTC

v_call: TRBV12-3/TRBV12-4
j_call: TRBJ2-1
clone_size: many
d_call: TRBD1
cdr3_aa: CASSFRQGVDNEQFF
cdr3_nt: TGTGCCAGCAGTTTTCGGCAGGGGGTGGACAATGAGCAGTTCTTC

v_call: TRBV29-1
j_call: TRBJ2-5
clone_size: many
d_call: .
cdr3_aa: CSVRTGTTETQYF
cdr3_nt: TGCAGCGTTCGCACCGGGACCACGGAGACCCAGTACTTC

v_call: TRBV7-3
j_call: TRBJ1-1
clone_size: many
d_call: .
cdr3_aa: CASSEQKNTEAFF
cdr3_nt: TGTGCCAGCAGCGAACAAAAGAACACTGAAGCTTTCTTT

v_call: TRBV11-2
j_call: TRBJ2-1
clone_size: .
d_call: .
cdr3_aa: CASSKEYNEQFF
cdr3_nt: TGTGCCAGCAGCAAAGAATACAATGAGCAGTTCTTC

v_call: TRBV5-4
j_call: TRBJ2-2
clone_size: few
d_call: .
cdr3_aa: CASRWDTDTGELFF
cdr3_nt: TGTGCCAGCAGATGGGACACCGACACCGGGGAGCTGTTTTTT

v_call: TRBV5-6
j_call: TRBJ1-1
clone_size: few
d_call: .
cdr3_aa: CAPTEAFF
cdr3_nt: TGTGCCCCTACTGAGGCTTTCTTT

v_call: TRBV20-1
j_call: TRBJ1-6
clone_size: .
d_call: .
cdr3_aa: CSARDRGRGNSPLHF
cdr3_nt: TGCAGTGCTAGAGATCGCGGCAGGGGAAATTCACCCCTCCACTTT

v_call: TRBV6-6
j_call: TRBJ1-5
clone_size: many
d_call: .
cdr3_aa: CASSPLSRAHSNQPQHF
cdr3_nt: TGTGCCAGCAGCCCCCTCTCCAGGGCTCATAGCAATCAGCCCCAGCATTTT

v_call: TRBV20-1
j_call: TRBJ2-4
clone_size: many
d_call: TRBD1
cdr3_aa: CSARAAGTGGYF
cdr3_nt: TGCAGTGCTAGAGCGGCTGGGACAGGGGGGTACTTC

v_call: TRBV7-2
j_call: TRBJ2-7
clone_size: many
d_call: TRBD2
cdr3_aa: CASSFGGALAYEQYF
cdr3_nt: TGTGCCAGCAGCTTCGGGGGGGCGCTTGCCTACGAGCAGTACTTC

v_call: TRBV5-1
j_call: TRBJ1-1
clone_size: many
d_call: .
cdr3_aa: CASSLSASRNVEAFF
cdr3_nt: TGCGCCAGCAGCTTGTCCGCTAGTAGGAACGTTGAAGCTTTCTTT

v_call: TRBV5-1
j_call: TRBJ2-3
clone_size: .
d_call: TRBD2
cdr3_aa: CASSLAGTRENTQYF
cdr3_nt: TGCGCCAGCAGCTTGGCCGGGACTAGAGAGAATACGCAGTATTTT